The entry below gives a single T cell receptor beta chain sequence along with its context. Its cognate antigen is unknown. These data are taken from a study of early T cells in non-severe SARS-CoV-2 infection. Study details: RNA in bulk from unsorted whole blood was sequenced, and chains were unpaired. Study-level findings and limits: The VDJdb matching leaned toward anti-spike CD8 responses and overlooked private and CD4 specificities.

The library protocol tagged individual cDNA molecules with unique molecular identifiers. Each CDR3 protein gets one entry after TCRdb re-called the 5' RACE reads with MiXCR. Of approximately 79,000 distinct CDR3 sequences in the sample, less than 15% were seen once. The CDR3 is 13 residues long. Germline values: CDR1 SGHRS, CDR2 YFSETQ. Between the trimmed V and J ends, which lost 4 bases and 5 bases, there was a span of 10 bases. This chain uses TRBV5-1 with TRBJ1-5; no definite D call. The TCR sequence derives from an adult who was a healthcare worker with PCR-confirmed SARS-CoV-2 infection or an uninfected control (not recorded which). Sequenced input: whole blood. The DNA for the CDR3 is TGCGCCAGCAGCACGGACCTTTATCAGCCCCAGCATTTT. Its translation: CASSTDLYQPQHF.